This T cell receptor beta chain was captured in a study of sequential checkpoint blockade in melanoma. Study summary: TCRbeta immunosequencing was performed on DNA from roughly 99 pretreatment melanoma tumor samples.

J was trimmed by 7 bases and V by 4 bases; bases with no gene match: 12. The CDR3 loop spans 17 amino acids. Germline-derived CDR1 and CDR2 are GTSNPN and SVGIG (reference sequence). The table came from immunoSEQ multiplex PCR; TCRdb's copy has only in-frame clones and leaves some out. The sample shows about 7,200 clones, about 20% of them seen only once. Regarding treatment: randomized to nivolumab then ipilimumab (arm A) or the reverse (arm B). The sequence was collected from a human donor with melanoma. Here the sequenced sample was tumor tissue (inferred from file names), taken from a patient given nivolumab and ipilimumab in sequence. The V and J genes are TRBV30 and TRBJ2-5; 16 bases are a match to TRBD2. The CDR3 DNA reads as TGTGCCTGGAACGCAGGGACTAGCGGGGGGGCCGTTGGGACCCAGTACTTC. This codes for CAWNAGTSGGAVGTQYF.